This T cell receptor (beta chain) was retrieved from a study of control samples from healthy donors and cancer patients. Assay used: immunoSEQ multiplex PCR; TCRdb lists only in-frame clones, some missing. Seen here are about 150,000 clones, around 90% observed once, and the top ten hold approximately 2%. This clone has only one observation. The TCR sequence derives from a woman in her forties in good health. Sequenced: blood.

This CDR3 is CASSSPGQVSYEQYF. CDR3 coding DNA: TGCGCCAGCTCTTCCCCGGGACAGGTTTCCTACGAGCAGTACTTC. The chain has TRBV4-1 and TRBJ2-7, with 8 nucleotides matching TRBD1. The CDR3 has 15 residues. Germline-derived CDR1 and CDR2 are MGHRA and YSYEKL. V lost 8 bases, J lost 1 base, and 10 bases stayed unmatched.